These 32 T cell receptor beta chains originate from one sample sequenced in a study of human T cells and chemical hapten exposure. A single record per CDR3 protein comes from TCRdb applying MiXCR to the RACE reads. The profile shows 35,000 to 45,000 distinct CDR3 sequences, approximately 9% of them singletons. Time point defined: patch test 2, 6 weeks after DPC sensitization. Treatment noted: therapeutic diphenylcyclopropenone sensitization with weekly scalp DPC. The sample in question was whole blood, obtained in connection with sensitization to the hapten diphenylcyclopropenone (DPC). These receptors were collected from a woman in her thirties or forties with alopecia areata. Some clones in this sample may be carry-over from other donors' samples.

A few counts support this clonotype. The J gene is TRBJ2-1, the V gene TRBV29-1; a possible D gene is TRBD2 (6 bases). Looked up from germline, CDR1 is SQVTM and CDR2 is ANQGSEA. The V end lost 6 bases, the J end lost 9 bases, and 12 bases lay between the germline ends. The CDR3 contains 11 residues. For the CDR3, the DNA is TGCAGCGTCACAGGAGGGGCTGAGCAGTTCTTC. Translated: CSVTGGAEQFF.

This clonotype was recorded many times. The J gene is TRBJ1-1, the V gene TRBV7-3; D call uncertain. The germline V gene encodes CDR1 SGHTA and CDR2 FQGTGA. There are 14 residues in the CDR3. V was clipped by 6 bases and J by 0 bases, with 11 bases between them. This CDR3 reads CASSPGPLNTEAFF. The DNA for the CDR3 is TGTGCCAGCAGTCCTGGACCCTTGAACACTGAAGCTTTCTTT.

This clonotype was recorded many times. V usage is TRBV11-2 and J usage is TRBJ2-7; 8 nucleotides agree with TRBD2. The V gene end was trimmed by 0 bases and the J gene end by 8 bases; junction bases not matched to a gene: 6. Germline CDR1 reads SGHAT; CDR2 reads FQNNGV. This CDR3 is built from 14 residues. The CDR3 loop reads CASSLDTGGMKQYF. CDR3 nucleotides: TGTGCCAGCAGCTTAGATACGGGGGGGATGAAGCAGTACTTC.

In its sample, this clonotype was seen many times. The chain uses TRBV7-2 and TRBJ2-6; 7 nucleotides line up with TRBD2. This CDR3 is 16 amino acids long. CDR1 and CDR2 from the germline V gene are SGHTA and FQGNSA. V shed 4 bases, J shed 1 base, and the junction held 4 bases outside the gene matches. CDR3 sequence: CASSSSGRSGANVLTF. The CDR3 DNA sequence: TGTGCCAGCAGCTCGTCCGGGAGGTCTGGGGCCAACGTCCTGACTTTC.

This clonotype was seen ten or more times. The rearrangement joins TRBV6-1 to TRBJ2-1; D gene ambiguous. The CDR3 extends over 8 amino acids. From germline, CDR1 is MNHNS and CDR2 SASEGT. The V end lost 8 bases, the J end lost 11 bases, and 4 bases lay between the germline ends. The chain's CDR3 is CASHQQFF. CDR3 in DNA: TGTGCCAGCCACCAGCAGTTCTTC.

This clonotype was counted many times. The chain couples TRBV5-1 to TRBJ2-2; D might be TRBD1 (6 bases). In germline, CDR1 is SGHRS, CDR2 YFSETQ. The CDR3 is 18 residues long. V was shortened by 0 bases and J by 4 bases, with 19 bases between the two germline ends. The DNA of the CDR3 is TGCGCCAGCAGCTTGGCCGGCTCCGGCAGGGGTGGCACCGGGGAGCTGTTTTTT. Amino acid sequence: CASSLAGSGRGGTGELFF.

This clonotype was picked up many times. J is TRBJ2-3 and V is TRBV2; TRBD2 might be the D (5 bases). This CDR3 comprises 15 residues. Germline loops: CDR1 SNHLY, CDR2 FYNNEI. V lost 7 bases and J 0 bases, leaving 14 bases between the germline ends. CDR3 DNA sequence: TGTGCCAGCAACGCCGGGGTACCGAGCACAGATACGCAGTATTTT. This translates into CASNAGVPSTDTQYF.

There are many counts of this clonotype. CDR3 sequence reads: CASSRRTPPEQYF. CDR3 nucleotide sequence: TGTGCCAGCAGTAGAAGGACCCCTCCCGAGCAGTACTTC. This chain joins TRBV2 and TRBJ2-7, with D unresolved. The CDR3 runs to 13 residues. With 5 bases removed from V and 6 bases from J, the gap between germline ends came to 14 bases. CDR1 SNHLY and CDR2 FYNNEI come from the germline V gene.

This clonotype showed up many times. The rearrangement links TRBV28 to TRBJ1-3; unclear D gene. Germline values: CDR1 MDHEN, CDR2 SYDVKM. The CDR3 is made up of 12 amino acids. V was pared by 6 bases and J by 4 bases, with 7 bases between. The CDR3 DNA reads TGTGCCAGCAGAAATACAGGAAACACCATATATTTT. Its protein is CASRNTGNTIYF.

There are many counts of this clonotype. This rearrangement joins TRBV6-1 to TRBJ2-1, with 13 bases matching TRBD2. Germline V gene sequence: CDR1 MNHNS, CDR2 SASEGT. CDR3 size: 15 residues. Germline trimming cut 4 bases from V and 3 bases from J; bases unmatched to any gene: 0. CDR3 in DNA: TGTGCCAGCAGTGGACTAGCGGGGGGCTACAATGAGCAGTTCTTC. This translates into CASSGLAGGYNEQFF.

The chain links TRBV29-1 to TRBJ1-3; D uncertain. V was cut by 5 bases and J by 3 bases, with 2 bases left in between. CDR1 is SQVTM, CDR2 ANQGSEA, per germline. The CDR3 loop spans 10 amino acids. CDR3: CSVLGNTIYF. The CDR3 bases are TGCAGCGTTCTTGGAAACACCATATATTTT.

At least ten counts were recorded for this clonotype. The chain links TRBV20-1 to TRBJ2-1, with TRBD2 as a possible D gene (6 bases). The CDR3 has 16 amino acids. The V end was cut by 0 bases, the J end by 5 bases, with 17 bases between. CDR1 is DFQATT and CDR2 is SNEGSKA in the germline V gene (reference sequence). CDR3 sequence reads: CSARDLLRGIDNEQFF. The CDR3 DNA follows: TGCAGTGCTAGAGATCTTCTACGCGGGATAGACAATGAGCAGTTCTTC.

A remark on this clonotype: A read error may produce the germline difference seen at one junction end. This chain joins TRBV6-5 and TRBJ1-6, with D perhaps matching TRBD1 (5 bases). Per germline, CDR1 MNHEY and CDR2 SVGAGI. This CDR3 has 15 residues. CDR3 sequence: CASRGSRGDNSPLRF. In DNA form, the CDR3 reads TGTGCCAGCAGGGGCAGTAGGGGTGATAATTCACCCCTCCGCTTT.

This clonotype came up a few times. The chain is built from TRBV29-1 and TRBJ2-3; D is uncertain. From germline, CDR1 is SQVTM and CDR2 ANQGSEA. CDR3 length: 11 residues. V was cut by 3 bases and J by 3 bases, with 4 bases left in between. CDR3: CSVEVTDTQYF. CDR3 in DNA: TGCAGCGTTGAGGTGACAGATACGCAGTATTTT.

This clonotype was recorded at least ten times. For the CDR3, the DNA is TGTGCCAGCAGCTCGAAGGCAGGGCATTCACCCCTCCACTTT. Its protein product is CASSSKAGHSPLHF. The gene calls are TRBV7-9 and TRBJ1-6; TRBD1 might be the D (5 bases). CDR1 and CDR2 from the germline V gene are SEHNR and FQNEAQ (reference sequence). The length of the CDR3 is 14 residues. Trimming stripped 4 bases from V and 8 bases from J, with 12 bases between.

This clonotype occurred many times. The chain uses TRBV3-1 and TRBJ2-3; D call uncertain. Germline CDR1 is LGHDT and CDR2 is YNNKEL (reference sequence). The CDR3 is 15 amino acids. Deletions cut 4 bases from V and 4 bases from J, with 15 bases between. The DNA of the CDR3 is TGTGCCAGCAGCCTCCGTTCCGGTGGGCCAGATACGCAGTATTTT. Its translation: CASSLRSGGPDTQYF.

This clonotype was counted at least ten times. The rearrangement uses TRBV12-2 and TRBJ2-7; the table's D call, TRBD1, has no DNA check behind it. TRBV12-2 is a listed pseudogene. The CDR3 is made up of 15 amino acids. In DNA form, the CDR3 reads TGTGCAAGTCGCTTATGCCGCGGTCAAGGGGATAGAGGGATCTTC. It translates to CASRLCRGQGDRGIF.

This clonotype has just a few counts. The chain joins TRBV7-6 to TRBJ2-7; TRBD2 is a possible D gene (7 bases). Trimming pared 5 bases from V and 0 bases from J, leaving 17 bases between. The germline V gene has CDR1 SGHVS and CDR2 FNYEAQ. This CDR3 has 16 amino acids. The CDR3, as DNA: TGTGCCAGCAGCCGCGCCGGGGGAGGGGGCTCCTACGAGCAGTACTTC. It encodes CASSRAGGGGSYEQYF.

The CDR3 loop is CASSKDRGTDTQYF. CDR3 DNA sequence: TGTGCCAGCAGCAAGGACAGGGGAACAGATACGCAGTATTTT. The chain joins TRBV5-8 to TRBJ2-3, with 9 bases matching TRBD1. There are 14 residues in the CDR3. Germline V CDR1 and CDR2: SGHTS, YDEGEE. The V segment lost 4 bases and the J segment 3 bases; nucleotides outside the gene matches: 3. The full variable domain, in which reference TRBV5-8 and TRBJ2-3 provide the parts outside the CDR3, is EAGVTQSPTHLIKTRGQQATLRCSPISGHTSVYWYQQALGLGLQFLLWYDEGEERNRGNFPPRFSGRQFPNYSSELNVNALELEDSALYLCASSKDRGTDTQYFGPGTRLTVL.

This clonotype was counted many times. The chain is built from TRBV11-3 and TRBJ1-1; D gene uncertain. Germline V gene data show CDR1 as SGHNT and CDR2 as YENEEA. CDR3 length: 13 residues. Trimming left V 9 bases short and J 0 bases short, with 11 bases between. CDR3 sequence (DNA): TGTGCCAGTTCTAGGCACATGAACACTGAAGCTTTCTTT. The encoded protein is CASSRHMNTEAFF.

Ten or more counts support this clonotype. The chain links TRBV7-6 to TRBJ2-1; D gene ambiguous. CDR1 is SGHVS and CDR2 is FNYEAQ in the germline V gene. The CDR3 runs to 16 residues. V lost 4 bases to trimming and J lost 1 base, with 14 bases between them. This CDR3 is CASSSLKGGSYNEQFF. The CDR3 nucleotides are TGTGCCAGCAGCTCCCTCAAAGGCGGTTCCTACAATGAGCAGTTCTTC.

The rearrangement joins TRBV18 to TRBJ1-1; D call uncertain. The V and J ends lost 4 bases and 1 base respectively, with 10 bases between them. This CDR3 contains 14 residues. Germline-derived CDR1 and CDR2 are KGHSH and LQKENI. The CDR3: CASSRSRENTEAFF. CDR3 nucleotides: TGTGCCAGCTCACGCAGTAGGGAGAACACTGAAGCTTTCTTT.

This clonotype was picked up many times. The V call is TRBV11-2, the J call TRBJ2-6; D ambiguous. CDR1 is SGHAT, CDR2 FQNNGV, per germline. This CDR3 spans 14 amino acids. Between the trimmed V and J ends, which lost 0 bases and 4 bases, there was a span of 4 bases. CDR3 loop: CASSLDRGANVLTF. In DNA form, the CDR3 reads TGTGCCAGCAGCTTAGATCGCGGGGCCAACGTCCTGACTTTC.

There are many counts of this clonotype. The chain combines TRBV7-6 with TRBJ2-2; 9 bases are a match to TRBD1. Per germline, CDR1 SGHVS and CDR2 FNYEAQ. The CDR3 has 15 amino acids. Trimming at V came to 7 bases and at J to 1 base, leaving 4 bases not matched to a gene. DNA for the CDR3: TGTGCCAGCACCGCGGGACAGGGGAACACCGGGGAGCTGTTTTTT. Amino acid sequence: CASTAGQGNTGELFF.

This clonotype was detected many times. The chain is built from TRBV2 and TRBJ1-5; possibly TRBD1 for D (5 bases). This CDR3 region has 15 residues. Trimming removed 4 bases at V and 1 base at J, with 11 bases between. The V gene's germline CDR1 is SNHLY and CDR2 FYNNEI. In nucleotides, the CDR3 is TGTGCCAGCAGTGGGGGGGGGACGAGCAATCAGCCCCAGCATTTT. Amino acids: CASSGGGTSNQPQHF.

This clonotype has at least ten counts. V and J are TRBV9 and TRBJ1-1; unclear D gene. The CDR3 runs to 13 residues. From germline, CDR1 is SGDLS and CDR2 YYNGEE. Deletions cut 0 bases from V and 7 bases from J, with 10 bases between. The CDR3 DNA sequence: TGTGCCAGCAGCGTAGGGGAGGGAGATGAAGCTTTCTTT. The encoded protein is CASSVGEGDEAFF.

This clonotype was detected many times. The chain uses TRBV9 and TRBJ2-1, with D uncertain. Trimming stripped 0 bases from V and 4 bases from J, with 11 bases between. Germline values: CDR1 SGDLS, CDR2 YYNGEE. This CDR3 contains 15 residues. The CDR3 loop reads CASSVAGSEYNEQFF. In DNA form, the CDR3 reads TGTGCCAGCAGCGTAGCAGGTTCGGAGTACAATGAGCAGTTCTTC.

In this sample, this clonotype turned up many times. The junction departs from the called germline gene at one end, perhaps through a read error. CDR3 sequence reads: CASSLTANPYERYF. DNA of the CDR3: TGCGCCAGCAGCTTGACAGCTAACCCCTACGAGCGGTACTTC. The chain couples TRBV5-1 to TRBJ2-7, with D hard to call. The CDR3 extends over 14 amino acids. Germline loops: CDR1 SGHRS, CDR2 YFSETQ.

In this sample, this clonotype turned up many times. The J gene is TRBJ2-1, the V gene TRBV9; 8 bases align to TRBD2. The CDR3 spans 15 residues. The germline V gene encodes CDR1 SGDLS and CDR2 YYNGEE. Trimming at V came to 0 bases and at J to 6 bases, leaving 5 bases not matched to a gene. The CDR3 spells CASSVDTGGFNEQFF. CDR3 nucleotide sequence: TGTGCCAGCAGCGTAGACACGGGGGGGTTCAATGAGCAGTTCTTC. Supplemented by reference TRBV9 and TRBJ2-1, the full variable domain reads DSGVTQTPKHLITATGQRVTLRCSPRSGDLSVYWYQQSLDQGLQFLIQYYNGEERAKGNILERFSAQQFPDLHSELNLSSLELGDSALYFCASSVDTGGFNEQFFGPGTRLTVL.

This clonotype was picked up a small number of times. The chain employs TRBV19 and TRBJ2-4; D is undetermined. Trimming removed 7 bases at V and 9 bases at J, with 16 bases between. This CDR3 has 13 amino acids. CDR1 is LNHDA and CDR2 is SQIVND in the germline V gene (reference sequence). The CDR3 DNA reads TGTGCCAGTACCGCACCGGGTTCTGGCATTCAGTACTTC. Translating gives CASTAPGSGIQYF.

This clonotype was counted ten times or more. Compared with germline, one end of the junction differs, possibly owing to a read error. V usage is TRBV18 and J usage is TRBJ1-1; a possible D gene is TRBD1 (6 bases). CDR1 is KGHSH and CDR2 is LQKENI in the germline V gene. The CDR3 spans 13 residues. CDR3 sequence reads: CASSPQGYTEAFF. The CDR3 DNA follows: TGTGCCAGCTCGCCACAGGGCTACACTGAAGCTTTCTTT.

In this sample, this clonotype turned up many times. The chain uses TRBV4-2 and TRBJ2-5; 16 bases fit TRBD2. V shed 5 bases, J shed 1 base, and the junction held 13 bases outside the gene matches. The CDR3 loop spans 20 amino acids. Germline V gene lookup returns CDR1 LGHNA and CDR2 YNFKEQ. The CDR3: CASSSGAGTSGGVPQETQYF. As DNA, the CDR3 is TGTGCCAGCAGCTCAGGGGCCGGGACTAGCGGGGGGGTACCCCAAGAGACCCAGTACTTC.